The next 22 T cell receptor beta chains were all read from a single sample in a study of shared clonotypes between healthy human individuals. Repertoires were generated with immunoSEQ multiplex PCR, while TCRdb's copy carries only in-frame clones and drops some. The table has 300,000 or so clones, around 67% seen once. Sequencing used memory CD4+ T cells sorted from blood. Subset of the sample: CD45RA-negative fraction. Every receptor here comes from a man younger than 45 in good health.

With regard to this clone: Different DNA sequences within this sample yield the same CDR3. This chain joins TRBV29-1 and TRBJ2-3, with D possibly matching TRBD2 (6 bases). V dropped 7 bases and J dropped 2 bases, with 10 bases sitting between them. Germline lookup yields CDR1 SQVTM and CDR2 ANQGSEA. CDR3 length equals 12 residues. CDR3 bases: TGCAGCGGAGGCGGGATCACAGATACGCAGTATTTT. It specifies CSGGGITDTQYF.

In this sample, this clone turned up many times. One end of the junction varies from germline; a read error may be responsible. CDR3 loop: CASKTGQGPGAGIF. The CDR3 coding sequence is TGCGCCAGCAAAACAGGACAGGGGCCCGGTGCCGGGATCTTC. The rearrangement uses TRBV5-1 and TRBJ2-1; 9 bases match TRBD1. CDR3 size: 14 residues. CDR1 SGHRS and CDR2 YFSETQ come from the germline V gene.

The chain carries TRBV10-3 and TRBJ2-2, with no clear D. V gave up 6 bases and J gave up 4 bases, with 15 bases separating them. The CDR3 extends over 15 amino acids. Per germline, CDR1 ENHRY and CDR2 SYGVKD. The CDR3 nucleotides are TGTGCCATCAGCGACCCCGGTCGGGTCACCGGGGAGCTGTTTTTT. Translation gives CAISDPGRVTGELFF.

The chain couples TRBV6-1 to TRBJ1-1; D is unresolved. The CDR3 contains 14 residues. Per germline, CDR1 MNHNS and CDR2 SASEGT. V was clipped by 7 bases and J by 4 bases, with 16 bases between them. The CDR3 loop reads CASMDGKWGTEAFF. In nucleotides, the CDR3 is TGTGCCAGCATGGATGGGAAATGGGGCACTGAAGCTTTCTTT.

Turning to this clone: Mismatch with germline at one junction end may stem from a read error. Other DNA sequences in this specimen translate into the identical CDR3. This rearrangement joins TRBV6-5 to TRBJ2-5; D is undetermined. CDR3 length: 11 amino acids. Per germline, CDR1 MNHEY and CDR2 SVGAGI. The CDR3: CASSYFETQYF. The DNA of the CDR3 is TGTGCCAGCAGCTACTTCGAGACCCAGTACTTC.

The DNA of the CDR3 is TGTGCCAGCTCACCTCTACGACAGGGGGGGAGCTCTGGGGCCAACGTCCTGACTTTC. Its translation: CASSPLRQGGSSGANVLTF. This chain links TRBV18 with TRBJ2-6; 9 bases are shared with TRBD1. This CDR3 comprises 19 residues. CDR1 and CDR2 (germline): KGHSH, LQKENI. Trimming cost V 3 bases and J 0 bases; bases outside gene matches: 9.

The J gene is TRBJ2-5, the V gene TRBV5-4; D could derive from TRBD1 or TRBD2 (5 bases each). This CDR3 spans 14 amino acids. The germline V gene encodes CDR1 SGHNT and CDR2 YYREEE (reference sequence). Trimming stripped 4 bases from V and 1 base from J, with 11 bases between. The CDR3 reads CASSISGTQETQYF. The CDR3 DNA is TGTGCCAGCAGCATCAGTGGGACCCAAGAGACCCAGTACTTC.

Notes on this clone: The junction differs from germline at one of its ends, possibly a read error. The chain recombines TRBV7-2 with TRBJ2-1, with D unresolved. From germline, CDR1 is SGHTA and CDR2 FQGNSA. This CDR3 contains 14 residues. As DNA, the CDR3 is TGTGCCAGCACCTTATCGAGCTCCTACAATGAGCAGTTCTTC. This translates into CASTLSSSYNEQFF.

The CDR3 is CASSLTRTSGNPGANVLTF. CDR3 in DNA: TGTGCCAGCAGCCTAACTAGGACTAGTGGGAACCCTGGGGCCAACGTCCTGACTTTC. The V call is TRBV27, the J call TRBJ2-6, with TRBD2 identical over 7 bases. The CDR3 runs to 19 residues. Germline trimming cut 6 bases from V and 2 bases from J; bases unmatched to any gene: 16. CDR1 is MNHEY and CDR2 is SMNVEV in the germline V gene (reference sequence).

CDR3 bases: TGTGCCAGCAGTTTATCCGAAAAACTGTTTTTT. Translating gives CASSLSEKLFF. J is TRBJ1-4 and V is TRBV27; D gene uncertain. The CDR3 runs to 11 residues. The germline V gene encodes CDR1 MNHEY and CDR2 SMNVEV (reference sequence). Trimming left V 0 bases short and J 8 bases short, with 1 base between.

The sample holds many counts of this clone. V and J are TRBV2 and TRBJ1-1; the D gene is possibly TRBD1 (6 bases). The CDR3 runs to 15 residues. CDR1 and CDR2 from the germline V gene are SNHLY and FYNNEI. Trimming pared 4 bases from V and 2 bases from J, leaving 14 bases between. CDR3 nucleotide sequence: TGTGCCAGCAGTGCGCGAGGGGGGGGAAACACTGAAGCTTTCTTT. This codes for CASSARGGGNTEAFF. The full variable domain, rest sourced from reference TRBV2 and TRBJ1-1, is EPEVTQTPSHQVTQMGQEVILRCVPISNHLYFYWYRQILGQKVEFLVSFYNNEISEKSEIFDDQFSVERPDGSNFTLKIRSTKLEDSAMYFCASSARGGGNTEAFFGQGTRLTVV.

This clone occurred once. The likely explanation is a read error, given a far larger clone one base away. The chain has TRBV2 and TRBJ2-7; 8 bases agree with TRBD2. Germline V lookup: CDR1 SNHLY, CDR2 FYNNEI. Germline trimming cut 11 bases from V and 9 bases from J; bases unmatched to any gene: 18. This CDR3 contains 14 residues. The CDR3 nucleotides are TGTGCCGCAATCCAGGGACTAGATAATTCAGGGCAGTACTTC. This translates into CAAIQGLDNSGQYF.

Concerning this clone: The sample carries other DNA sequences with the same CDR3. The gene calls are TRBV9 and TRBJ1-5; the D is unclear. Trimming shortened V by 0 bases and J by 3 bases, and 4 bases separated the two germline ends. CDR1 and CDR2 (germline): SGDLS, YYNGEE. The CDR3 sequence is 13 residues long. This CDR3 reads CASSVGPNQPQHF. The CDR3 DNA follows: TGTGCCAGCAGCGTAGGGCCCAATCAGCCCCAGCATTTT. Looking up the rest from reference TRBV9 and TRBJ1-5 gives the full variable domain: DSGVTQTPKHLITATGQRVTLRCSPRSGDLSVYWYQQSLDQGLQFLIQYYNGEERAKGNILERFSAQQFPDLHSELNLSSLELGDSALYFCASSVGPNQPQHFGDGTRLSIL.

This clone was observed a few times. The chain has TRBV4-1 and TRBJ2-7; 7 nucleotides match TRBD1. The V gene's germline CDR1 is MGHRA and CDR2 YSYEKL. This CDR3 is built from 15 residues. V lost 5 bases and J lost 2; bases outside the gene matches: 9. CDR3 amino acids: CASSSPGQTTYEQYF. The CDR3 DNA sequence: TGCGCCAGCAGCTCTCCGGGACAGACCACCTACGAGCAGTACTTC.

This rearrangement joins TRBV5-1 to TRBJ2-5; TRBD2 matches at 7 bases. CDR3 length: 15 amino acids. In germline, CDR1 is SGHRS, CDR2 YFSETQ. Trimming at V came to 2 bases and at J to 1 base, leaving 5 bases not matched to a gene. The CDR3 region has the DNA TGCGCCAGCAGCTTCCTGGCTAGCGGCCAAGAGACCCAGTACTTC. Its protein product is CASSFLASGQETQYF.

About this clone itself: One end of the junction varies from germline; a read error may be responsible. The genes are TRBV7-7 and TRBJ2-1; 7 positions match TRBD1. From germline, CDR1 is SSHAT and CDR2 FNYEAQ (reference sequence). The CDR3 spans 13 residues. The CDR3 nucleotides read TGTGCTAGCAGCTTAGGGCAGGACAGGGAGCAGTTCTTC. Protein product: CASSLGQDREQFF.

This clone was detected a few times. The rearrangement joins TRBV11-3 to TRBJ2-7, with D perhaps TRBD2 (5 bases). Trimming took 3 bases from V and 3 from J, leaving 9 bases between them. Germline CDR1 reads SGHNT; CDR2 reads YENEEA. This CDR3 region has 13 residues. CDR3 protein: CASSFTSGYEQYF. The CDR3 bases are TGTGCCAGCAGCTTTACTAGTGGCTACGAGCAGTACTTC.

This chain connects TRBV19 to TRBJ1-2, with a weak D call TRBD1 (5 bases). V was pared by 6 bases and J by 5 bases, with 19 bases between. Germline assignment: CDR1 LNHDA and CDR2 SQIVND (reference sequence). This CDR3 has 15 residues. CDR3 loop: CASSDLSLGGYGYTF. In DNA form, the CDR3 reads TGTGCCAGTAGCGACCTATCCCTGGGGGGATATGGCTACACCTTC.

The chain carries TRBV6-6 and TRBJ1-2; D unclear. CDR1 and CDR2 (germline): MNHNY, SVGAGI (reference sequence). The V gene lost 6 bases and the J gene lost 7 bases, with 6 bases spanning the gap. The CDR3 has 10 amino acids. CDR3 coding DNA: TGTGCCAGCAGGAGGTTTGGCTACACCTTC. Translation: CASRRFGYTF.

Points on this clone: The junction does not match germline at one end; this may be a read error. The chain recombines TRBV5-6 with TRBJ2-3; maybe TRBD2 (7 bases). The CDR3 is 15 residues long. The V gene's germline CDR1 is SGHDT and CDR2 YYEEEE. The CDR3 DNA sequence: TGTGCCAGCACCTTGGGGGGGGCTCACACAGATACGCAGTATTTT. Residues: CASTLGGAHTDTQYF.

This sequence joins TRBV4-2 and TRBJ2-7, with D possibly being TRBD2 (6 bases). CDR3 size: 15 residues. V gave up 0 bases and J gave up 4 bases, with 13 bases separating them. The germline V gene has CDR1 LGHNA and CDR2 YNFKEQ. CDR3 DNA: TGTGCCAGCAGCCAAGACGGAGGGGCTCAATACGAGCAGTACTTC. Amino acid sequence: CASSQDGGAQYEQYF.

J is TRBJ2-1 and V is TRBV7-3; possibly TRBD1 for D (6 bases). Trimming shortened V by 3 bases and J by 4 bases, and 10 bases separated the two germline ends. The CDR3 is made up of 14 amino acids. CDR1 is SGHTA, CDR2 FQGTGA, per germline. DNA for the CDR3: TGTGCCAGCAGCTTGAGGGGGTATTACAATGAGCAGTTCTTC. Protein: CASSLRGYYNEQFF.